This record looks at one T cell receptor beta chain sequence and its context. The target antigen is unknown. Stable Graves' hyperthyroidism denoted no ophthalmopathy progression over 18 months. Diagnosis relied on clinical symptoms, serum thyroxine and TRAb, thyroid ultrasound and orbital computed tomography. This sample is part of a study of T cells in Graves' hyperthyroidism and ophthalmopathy. Study-wide results and limits: In blood, most of the thyroid clonotypes expanded above 0.001 were also present.

The investigators amplified TCR beta CDR3 regions from RNA transcripts. HTBI primers drove first-round RT-PCR of the TCR CDR3. One entry per CDR3 protein results from TCRdb running MiXCR on the multiplex PCR reads. Of over 300,000 distinct CDR3 sequences in the sample, over 11% were seen once. Sequenced input: blood. The TCR comes from a woman in her fifties or sixties with Graves' hyperthyroidism.

CDR3: CSASKGQYEQYF. The CDR3 DNA is TGCAGTGCTAGCAAGGGACAGTACGAGCAGTACTTC. This chain joins TRBV20-1 and TRBJ2-7; the match to TRBD1 covers 7 bases. The CDR3 has 12 amino acids. The V and J ends lost 3 bases and 4 bases, in that order; junction bases with no gene match: 3. The germline gives CDR1 DFQATT, CDR2 SNEGSKA (reference sequence).